The TCR beta chain under discussion was sequenced for a study of T cells in Graves' hyperthyroidism and ophthalmopathy. Study findings and constraints: Stable hyperthyroidism and ophthalmopathy were separated using 13 V-J signatures.

Amplification of TCR beta CDR3 regions was performed using RNA transcripts as template. The HTBI primer set was used in a first-round RT-PCR of the TCR CDR3. MiXCR was run by TCRdb on the multiplex PCR reads, yielding one entry per CDR3 protein. The sample shows 450,000 to 550,000 distinct CDR3 sequences, roughly a quarter of them seen only once. A word on this clonotype: Its matching antigen is unknown. An end of the junction differs from the germline gene, which may be a read error.

Germline V gene data show CDR1 as SQVTM and CDR2 as ANQGSEA. The CDR3 is made up of 11 amino acids. Enrolled ophthalmopathy patients presented with a Clinical Activity Score of at least 3, a NOSPECS grade of at least 4, and disease duration under 3 months. Lactation, pregnancy, other autoimmune disease or uncontrolled infection led to exclusion of patients. The material sequenced was blood. This sequence was found in a woman under 40 with Graves' ophthalmopathy. This rearrangement joins TRBV29-1 to TRBJ2-7, with D unresolved. CDR3 DNA sequence: TGCAGCGGTGAAGACTCCTACGAGCAGTACTTC. This sequence encodes CSGEDSYEQYF.